The rows below give T cell receptor beta chains drawn from one sample of a study of radiation and T cells in renal cell carcinoma. Profiling relied on immunoSEQ multiplex PCR, and the TCRdb table lists in-frame clones only, not all of them. This table holds 65,000 to 80,000 clones, 65% to 90% found once. Sequenced material: blood, taken from a patient whose treatment included radiotherapy and nephrectomy. The receptors stem from a woman aged 50 to 60 with renal cell carcinoma. Both conserved end residues are part of each CDR3. A D gene is named only where the DNA matches it firmly. The listing skips clone size in some rows; elsewhere it reads once, few, many or a size class.

>TRBJ1-2|-|TRBV5-4|12|few
TGTGCCAGCAGTAGTGCCTTCTATGGCTACACCTTC
CASSSAFYGYTF
>TRBJ2-7|TRBD1|TRBV5-1|14|once
TGCGCCAGCAGCGTGGGGGCCGACAGGGACGAGCAGTACTTC
CASSVGADRDEQYF
>TRBJ2-1|-|TRBV2|15|-
TGTGCCAGCACCCAAATGGAAAGCTCCTACAATGAGCAGTTCTTC
CASTQMESSYNEQFF
>TRBJ1-5|-|TRBV5-1|15|-
TGCGCCAGCAGCTTGGACGGGGCGCGGGATCAGCCCCAGCATTTT
CASSLDGARDQPQHF
>TRBJ2-7|-|TRBV5-1|15|-
TGCGCCAGCAGCTCCGGGACAACCGTCAGCTACGAGCAGTACTTC
CASSSGTTVSYEQYF
>TRBJ2-5|TRBD1|TRBV5-1|14|-
TGCGCCAGCAGCCCCGGGACAGCCCAAGAGACCCAGTACTTC
CASSPGTAQETQYF
>TRBJ1-6|-|TRBV19|15|-
TGTGCCAGTAGTATAACCAGGGGCTATAATTCACCCCTCCACTTT
CASSITRGYNSPLHF
>TRBJ2-7|-|TRBV19|14|once
TGTGCCAGTAGTATAGCGGGGGGCTTCTACGAGCAGTACTTC
CASSIAGGFYEQYF
>TRBJ2-5|TRBD1|TRBV10-3|13|-
TGTGCCATCAGTACGACAGGGATGGAGACCCAGTACTTC
CAISTTGMETQYF
>TRBJ2-7|TRBD1|TRBV4-2|15|-
TGTGCCAGCAGCCAGGGGACAGGGGAGAGCTACGAGCAGTACTTC
CASSQGTGESYEQYF
>TRBJ1-2|TRBD1|TRBV27|13|-
TGTGCCAGCAGTTTCACAGGGGGAATTGGCTACACCTTC
CASSFTGGIGYTF
>TRBJ1-2|TRBD1|TRBV6-5|15|-
TGTGCCAGCAGTTACTGGGACAGGGTAGACTATGGCTACACCTTC
CASSYWDRVDYGYTF
>TRBJ1-5|TRBD1|TRBV5-5|15|-
TGTGCCAGCAGCCAGGGACAGACAATCAATCAGCCCCAGCATTTT
CASSQGQTINQPQHF
>TRBJ2-2|TRBD2|TRBV27|20|-
TGTGCCAGCAGTTTATACGGGACTAGCGGGATTTCTTTGGGAACCGGGGAGCTGTTTTTT
CASSLYGTSGISLGTGELFF
>TRBJ1-3|TRBD1|TRBV6-5|14|once
TGTGCCAGCAGTACCCCGGGACAGGGAAACACCATATATTTT
CASSTPGQGNTIYF
>TRBJ2-5|-|TRBV4-2|14|-
TGTGCCAGCAGTCCCCTGGGGGGAGAAGAGACCCAGTACTTC
CASSPLGGEETQYF
>TRBJ2-7|-|TRBV4-3|14|-
TGCGCCAGCAGCGCCACACTACCTTCCTACGAGCAGTACTTC
CASSATLPSYEQYF
>TRBJ1-4|-|TRBV11-2|14|-
TGTGCCAGCAGCGCCCCATTACGGGATGAAAAACTGTTTTTT
CASSAPLRDEKLFF
>TRBJ2-1|-|TRBV4-1|15|-
TGCGCCAGCAGAGTCCGACTCAGCTCCTACAATGAGCAGTTCTTC
CASRVRLSSYNEQFF
>TRBJ2-3|-|TRBV9|14|-
TGTGCCAGCAGCGGCTCTAGGACCACAGATACGCAGTATTTT
CASSGSRTTDTQYF
>TRBJ2-7|TRBD1|TRBV4-1|14|-
TGCGCCAGCAGCCAAAAGGGACAGAGCTACGAGCAGTACTTC
CASSQKGQSYEQYF
>TRBJ1-5|-|TRBV19|15|-
TGTGCCAGTACCCTTATGAGGGGGGGCAATCAGCCCCAGCATTTT
CASTLMRGGNQPQHF
>TRBJ1-1|-|TRBV30|11|few
TGTGCCTGGAGTGTACAAGTCGAAGCTTTCTTT
CAWSVQVEAFF
>TRBJ1-5|TRBD1|TRBV6-5|13|-
TGTGCCAGCAGACAGGGGGGGGATCAGCCCCAGCATTTT
CASRQGGDQPQHF
>TRBJ2-3|TRBD1|TRBV2|14|-
TGTGCCAGTACGCAGGGGGCCGACACAGATACGCAGTATTTT
CASTQGADTDTQYF
>TRBJ2-1|-|TRBV11-3|15|-
TGTGCCAGCAGCTTAGAGGGGGGACTGGGGAATGAGCAGTTCTTC
CASSLEGGLGNEQFF
>TRBJ1-1|-|TRBV6-4|13|-
TGTGCCAACCAACAGGGAAGCAACACTGAAGCTTTCTTT
CANQQGSNTEAFF
>TRBJ1-1|-|TRBV10-3|12|-
TGTGCCATCCGAGGGGGTGGCACTGAAGCTTTCTTT
CAIRGGGTEAFF
>TRBJ1-5|-|TRBV18|13|-
TGTGCCAGCTCACTTGGAGCTAATCAGCCCCAGCATTTT
CASSLGANQPQHF
>TRBJ2-1|TRBD2|TRBV7-2|14|-
TGTGCCAGCAGCTTAGGCGGGAGCAGAAATGAGCAGTTCTTC
CASSLGGSRNEQFF
>TRBJ1-2|-|TRBV6-5|14|-
TGTGCCAGCAGTTATGGTCGTCTCCTAGGGGGCTACACCTTC
CASSYGRLLGGYTF
>TRBJ2-1|TRBD2|TRBV27|17|-
TGTGCCAGGACCCTCGAGGAGCTAGCGGGAGGGAACAATGAGCAGTTCTTC
CARTLEELAGGNNEQFF
>TRBJ2-2|-|TRBV15|16|-
TGTGCCACCAGCAGAGGCCGGGGGGCAAACACCGGGGAGCTGTTTTTT
CATSRGRGANTGELFF
>TRBJ2-6|-|TRBV7-3|15|-
TGTGCCAGCAGCCTGGACAGCTCTGGGGCCAACGTCCTGACTTTC
CASSLDSSGANVLTF
>TRBJ1-5|-|TRBV30|14|-
TGTGCCTGGAGTGTATTTGGGGTACGCCAGCCCCAGCATTTT
CAWSVFGVRQPQHF
>TRBJ2-6|TRBD2|TRBV19|17|-
TGTGCCAGTAGTACGGGACTAGCGGGAGAGGGGGCCAACGTCCTGACTTTC
CASSTGLAGEGANVLTF
>TRBJ2-7|-|TRBV28|15|-
TGTGCCAGCAGTTTCTTTGGGCCATCCTCATACGAGCAGTACTTC
CASSFFGPSSYEQYF
>TRBJ2-3|TRBD2|TRBV7-2|15|-
TGTGCCAGCAGCCGACGTAGCGGGCAGGGAGATACGCAGTATTTT
CASSRRSGQGDTQYF
>TRBJ1-1|-|TRBV2|12|once
TGTGCCAGCAGTGAACCGGGCACTGAAGCTTTCTTT
CASSEPGTEAFF
>TRBJ2-3|-|TRBV4-2|15|-
TGTGCCAGCAGCCCTATGCCCCGGTCCGCAGATACGCAGTATTTT
CASSPMPRSADTQYF
>TRBJ2-5|TRBD1|TRBV7-6|15|-
TGTGCCAGCAGCTCCAGACAGGGGGCACAAGAGACCCAGTACTTC
CASSSRQGAQETQYF
>TRBJ2-7|-|TRBV27|14|-
TGTGCCAGCGGCCTTGGCAGGCCCTCCTACGAGCAGTACTTC
CASGLGRPSYEQYF
>TRBJ1-2|TRBD1|TRBV5-4|15|-
TGTGCCAGCAGCTTGACAACAGGGGGTGGCTATGGCTACACCTTC
CASSLTTGGGYGYTF
>TRBJ1-4|-|TRBV10-2|12|-
TGCGCCAGCAGTGATGCTAATGAAAAACTGTTTTTT
CASSDANEKLFF
>TRBJ2-5|-|TRBV6-5|15|-
TGTGCCAGCAGTTACGGGCACAGGGTAAGCGAGACCCAGTACTTC
CASSYGHRVSETQYF
>TRBJ1-5|-|TRBV7-8|13|few
TGTGCCAGCAGCTTATTTGGGGATCAGCCCCAGCATTTT
CASSLFGDQPQHF
>TRBJ1-4|TRBD1|TRBV5-4|14|-
TGTGCCAGCAGCACGACAGGGCCGAATGAAAAACTGTTTTTT
CASSTTGPNEKLFF
>TRBJ1-6|-|TRBV6-1|14|-
TGTGCCACCCGGGGGGAGTCCTATAATTCACCCCTCCACTTT
CATRGESYNSPLHF
>TRBJ2-7|-|TRBV28|13|-
TGTGCCAGCAGTTTGACAGGGAGGGTAGAGCAGTACTTC
CASSLTGRVEQYF